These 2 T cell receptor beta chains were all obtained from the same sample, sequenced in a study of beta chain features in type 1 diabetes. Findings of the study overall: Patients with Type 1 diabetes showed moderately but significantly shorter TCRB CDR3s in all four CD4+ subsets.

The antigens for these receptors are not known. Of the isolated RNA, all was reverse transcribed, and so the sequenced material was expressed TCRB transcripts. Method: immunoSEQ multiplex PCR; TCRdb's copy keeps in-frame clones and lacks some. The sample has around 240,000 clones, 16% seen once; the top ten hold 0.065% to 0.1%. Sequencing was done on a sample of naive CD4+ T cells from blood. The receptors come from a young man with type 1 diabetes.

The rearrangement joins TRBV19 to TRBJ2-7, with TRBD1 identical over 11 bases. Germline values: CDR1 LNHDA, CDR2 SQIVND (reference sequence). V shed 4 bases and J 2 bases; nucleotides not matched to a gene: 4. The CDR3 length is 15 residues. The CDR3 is CASSTRDRGTYEQYF. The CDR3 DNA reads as TGTGCCAGTAGTACCCGGGACAGGGGGACCTACGAGCAGTACTTC.

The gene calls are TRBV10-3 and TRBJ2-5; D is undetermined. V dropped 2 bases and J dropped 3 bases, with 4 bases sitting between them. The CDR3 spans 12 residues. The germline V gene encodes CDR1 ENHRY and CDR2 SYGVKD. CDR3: CAISEAEETQYF. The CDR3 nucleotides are TGTGCCATCAGTGAGGCCGAAGAGACCCAGTACTTC.